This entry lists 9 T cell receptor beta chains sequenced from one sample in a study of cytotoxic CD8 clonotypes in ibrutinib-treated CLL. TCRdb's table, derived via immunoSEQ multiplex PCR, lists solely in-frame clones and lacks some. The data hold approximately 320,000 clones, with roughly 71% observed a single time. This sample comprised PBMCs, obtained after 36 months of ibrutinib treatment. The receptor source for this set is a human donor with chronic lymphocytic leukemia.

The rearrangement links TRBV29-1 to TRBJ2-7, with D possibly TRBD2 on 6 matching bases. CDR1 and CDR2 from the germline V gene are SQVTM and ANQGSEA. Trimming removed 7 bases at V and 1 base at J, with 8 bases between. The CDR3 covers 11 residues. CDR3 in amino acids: CSGGTSYEQYF. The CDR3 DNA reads TGCAGCGGCGGGACTTCCTACGAGCAGTACTTC.

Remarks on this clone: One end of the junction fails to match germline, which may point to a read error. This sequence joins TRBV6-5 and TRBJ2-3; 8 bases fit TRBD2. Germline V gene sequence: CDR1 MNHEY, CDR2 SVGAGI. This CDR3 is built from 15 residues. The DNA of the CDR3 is TGTGCCAGCAGTGACTCTAGCGGGTTCACAGATACGCAGTATTTT. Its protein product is CASSDSSGFTDTQYF.

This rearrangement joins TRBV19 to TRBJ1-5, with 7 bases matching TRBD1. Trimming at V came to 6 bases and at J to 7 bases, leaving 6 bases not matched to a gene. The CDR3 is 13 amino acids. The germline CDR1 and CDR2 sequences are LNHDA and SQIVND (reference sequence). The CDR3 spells CASRRQGDQPQHF. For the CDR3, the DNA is TGTGCCAGTAGGAGACAGGGAGACCAGCCCCAGCATTTT. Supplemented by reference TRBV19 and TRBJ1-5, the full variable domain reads DGGITQSPKYLFRKEGQNVTLSCEQNLNHDAMYWYRQDPGQGLRLIYYSQIVNDFQKGDIAEGYSVSREKKESFPLTVTSAQKNPTAFYLCASRRQGDQPQHFGDGTRLSIL.

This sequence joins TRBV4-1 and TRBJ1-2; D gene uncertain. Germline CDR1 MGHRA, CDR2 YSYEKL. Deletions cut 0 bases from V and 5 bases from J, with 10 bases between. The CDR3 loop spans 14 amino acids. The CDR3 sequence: CASSQEMAGYGYTF. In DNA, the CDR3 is TGCGCCAGCAGCCAAGAAATGGCTGGGTATGGCTACACCTTC.

This chain's CDR3 is CASSPSGWDTGELFF. For the CDR3, the DNA is TGCGCCAGCAGCCCCTCTGGGTGGGACACCGGGGAGCTGTTTTTT. This rearrangement joins TRBV5-1 to TRBJ2-2; unclear D gene. The CDR3 totals 15 residues. The germline V and J ends were trimmed by 4 bases and 3 bases, with 13 bases remaining between them. Germline values: CDR1 SGHRS, CDR2 YFSETQ.

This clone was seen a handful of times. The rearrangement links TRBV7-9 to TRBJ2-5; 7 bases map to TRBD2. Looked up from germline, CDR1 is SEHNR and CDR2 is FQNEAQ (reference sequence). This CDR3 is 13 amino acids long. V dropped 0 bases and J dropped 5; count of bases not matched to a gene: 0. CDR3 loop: CASSLAGGETQYF. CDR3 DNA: TGTGCCAGCAGCTTAGCGGGAGGGGAGACCCAGTACTTC.

For the CDR3, the DNA is TGCAGCGTGGGACAGGGGGTCTACGAGCAGTACTTC. Translating it yields CSVGQGVYEQYF. V usage is TRBV29-1 and J usage is TRBJ2-7; 11 bases fit TRBD1. The CDR3 length is 12 residues. Germline trimming cut 6 bases from V and 3 bases from J; bases unmatched to any gene: 1. Germline loops: CDR1 SQVTM, CDR2 ANQGSEA.

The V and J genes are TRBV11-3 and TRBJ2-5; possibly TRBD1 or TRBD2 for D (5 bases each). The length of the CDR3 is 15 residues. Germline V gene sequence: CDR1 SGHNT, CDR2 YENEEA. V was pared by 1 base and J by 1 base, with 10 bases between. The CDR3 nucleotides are TGTGCCAGCAGCTTAGTGGGACGTAGCCAAGAGACCCAGTACTTC. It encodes CASSLVGRSQETQYF.

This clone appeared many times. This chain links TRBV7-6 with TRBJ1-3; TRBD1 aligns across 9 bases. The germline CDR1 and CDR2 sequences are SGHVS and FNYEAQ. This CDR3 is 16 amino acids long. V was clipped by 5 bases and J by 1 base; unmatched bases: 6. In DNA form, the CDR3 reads TGTGCCAGCAGCCCACAGGGGGCTTTTTCTGGAAACACCATATATTTT. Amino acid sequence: CASSPQGAFSGNTIYF.